This is a list of T cell receptor beta chains from one sample in a study of identical twins. TCRdb independently ran MiXCR on the 5' RACE reads; one entry per CDR3 protein. The sample has about 470,000 distinct CDR3 sequences; around 24% are singletons. The same data also contributed to another study, on T cells expressing NK-cell markers.

The source material was CD4+ T cells sorted from blood. The receptors derive from a woman aged 18-29 years in good health. The CDR3 runs from the conserved cysteine through the conserved F or W. A D gene is named only where the DNA matches it firmly. Not all rows give a size; the values are once, few, many and, for expanded clones, a class.

d_call j_call clone_size v_call cdr3_nt cdr3_aa
TRBD1 TRBJ2-7 . TRBV7-8 TGTGCCAGCAGCTTAGACCGGGACAGGGAGTCCTACGAGCAGTACTTC CASSLDRDRESYEQYF
TRBD2 TRBJ2-5 few TRBV12-3/TRBV12-4 TGTGCCAGCAGTTTCTTGCTAGCGGGGGGTCGGGAGACCCAGTACTTC CASSFLLAGGRETQYF
. TRBJ2-7 few TRBV5-1 TGCGCCAGCAGCACCCTCGACGGGACCTACGAGCAGTACTTC CASSTLDGTYEQYF
. TRBJ2-5 few TRBV10-3 TGTGCCATCAGTGAGGGGGGAGGAGAGACCCAGTACTTC CAISEGGGETQYF
TRBD1 TRBJ1-6 . TRBV6-5 TGTGCCAGCAGTTACTCGATAGAGGGGGCTTCACCCCTCCACTTT CASSYSIEGASPLHF
TRBD2 TRBJ2-1 few TRBV20-1 TGCAGTGCTTACCGGGACTACTCCTACAATGAGCAGTTCTTC CSAYRDYSYNEQFF
. TRBJ1-2 . TRBV25-1 TGTGCCAGCAGTGGATTCAGGGAAACTAACTATGGCTACACCTTC CASSGFRETNYGYTF
TRBD2 TRBJ2-2 few TRBV20-1 TGCAGTGCTAGAGATCCACTAGCGGGGCCCGTGGGGGAGCTGTTTTTT CSARDPLAGPVGELFF
. TRBJ1-3 many TRBV6-7 TGTGCCAGCGGCCCTAGGGGGGCGAAGGTCCAAAGCTCTGGAAACACCATATATTTT CASGPRGAKVQSSGNTIYF
. TRBJ2-3 . TRBV20-1 TGCAGTGCTATTAGCGTGGGCCTTACAGATACGCAGTATTTT CSAISVGLTDTQYF
TRBD2 TRBJ2-7 . TRBV6-5 TGTGCCAGCAGTTCGCTCAGCGGGAACTACGAGCAGTACTTC CASSSLSGNYEQYF
. TRBJ2-2 few TRBV25-1 TGTGCCAGCAGCGAGGAAGGACGGATTAACACCGGGGAGCTGTTTTTT CASSEEGRINTGELFF
. TRBJ2-3 . TRBV5-4 TGTGCCAGCAGCGACCACGGCACAGATACGCAGTATTTT CASSDHGTDTQYF
. TRBJ1-2 . TRBV12-3/TRBV12-4 TGTGCCAGCAGGGGTGTAGGGAGGTCGAACTATGGCTACACCTTC CASRGVGRSNYGYTF
. TRBJ1-2 few TRBV6-1 TGTGCCAGCAGTGTCCTTTATGGCTACACCTTC CASSVLYGYTF
. TRBJ1-2 . TRBV6-5 TGTGCCAGCAGTTACTCTAGGGCAGCGGTAGGCTACACCTTC CASSYSRAAVGYTF
. TRBJ1-6 . TRBV5-5 TGTGCCAGCAGCTTTGGACCGGATTTTAATTCACCCCTCCACTTT CASSFGPDFNSPLHF
TRBD2 TRBJ2-1 . TRBV29-1 TGCAGCGTTGAAGGGGTGAGGACTAGCGGGACAGGAGATGAGCAGTTCTTC CSVEGVRTSGTGDEQFF
. TRBJ2-7 . TRBV10-3 TGTGCCATCAGTGTTCCCGAAGGCTACGAGCAGTACTTC CAISVPEGYEQYF
. TRBJ2-6 few TRBV28 TGTGCCAGCAGTTCTCAGGCCTCCGGGGCCAACGTCCTGACTTTC CASSSQASGANVLTF
. TRBJ1-6 . TRBV7-9 TGTGCCAGCAGCTTAGCGAGAAATTCACCCCTCCACTTT CASSLARNSPLHF
TRBD1 TRBJ2-1 . TRBV14 TGTGCCAGCAGCCAAGGGAACAGGGGAAAGTTCTTC CASSQGNRGKFF
. TRBJ1-1 . TRBV4-1 TGCGCCAGCAGCTCCCCGAGGACTGAAGCTTTCTTT CASSSPRTEAFF
. TRBJ2-1 . TRBV29-1 TGCAGCGTGCCCTTCCGGGGGTTAACCTACAATGAGCAGTTCTTC CSVPFRGLTYNEQFF
TRBD2 TRBJ2-1 . TRBV12-3/TRBV12-4 TGTGCCAGCAGCCTCGGGGGGGATCTATACAATGAGCAGTTCTTC CASSLGGDLYNEQFF
TRBD2 TRBJ2-1 . TRBV6-1 TGTGCCAGCAGTCTCGGGACTAGCGCGAATGAGCAGTTCTTC CASSLGTSANEQFF